The 8 T cell receptor beta chains given below trace back to one sample, sequenced in a study of blood T cells in healthy people across ages. Next came a second PCR, run for roughly 6 to 11 cycles, which used a sample-barcoded 5' primer along with a J-beta primer mix. MiXCR, run by TCRdb on the 5' RACE reads, gives a single entry per CDR3 protein. The table lists about 1,400,000 distinct CDR3 sequences, 42% of them singletons. The source material was blood. The receptors derive from a woman aged 18-29 years in good health.

The rearrangement joins TRBV18 to TRBJ2-4; D might be TRBD1 (5 bases). The J call is uncertain, as TRBJ2-7 better fits the DNA end. The CDR3 has 13 amino acids. The germline gives CDR1 KGHSH, CDR2 LQKENI. This chain's CDR3 is CASSPIKGHEQYF. CDR3 DNA sequence: TGTGCCAGCTCACCGATTAAGGGGCACGAGCAGTACTTC.

This clonotype showed up just a few times. The rearrangement links TRBV4-1 to TRBJ2-5; D ambiguous. Germline V gene data show CDR1 as MGHRA and CDR2 as YSYEKL. The CDR3 runs 14 residues. Trimming shortened V by 0 bases and J by 3 bases, and 8 bases separated the two germline ends. CDR3 sequence reads: CASSQERAEETQYF. The CDR3 DNA follows: TGCGCCAGCAGCCAAGAACGGGCAGAAGAGACCCAGTACTTC.

The J gene is TRBJ2-3, the V gene TRBV20-1, with 10 bases that match TRBD2. The CDR3 runs to 13 residues. The germline V gene encodes CDR1 DFQATT and CDR2 SNEGSKA (reference sequence). Losses at the gene ends were 3 bases for V and 4 bases for J; bases not matched to a gene: 1. CDR3 protein: CSARGTSADTQYF. Written as DNA, the CDR3 is TGCAGTGCTAGGGGGACTAGCGCAGATACGCAGTATTTT.

V and J are TRBV6-6 and TRBJ2-5; TRBD1 might be the D (6 bases). Trimming removed 5 bases from V and 11 bases from J, with 21 bases in between. Germline V gene lookup returns CDR1 MNHNY and CDR2 SVGAGI (reference sequence). CDR3 length equals 14 residues. The CDR3 reads CASSDRIINNEQYF. As DNA, the CDR3 is TGTGCCAGCAGTGACAGGATAATAAACAATGAGCAGTACTTC.

This clonotype was found a few times. The chain links TRBV12-3 or TRBV12-4 to TRBJ2-7; D is perhaps TRBD2 (5 bases). This CDR3 comprises 13 residues. The V gene lost 4 bases and the J gene lost 6 bases, with 13 bases spanning the gap. The CDR3 reads CASSYAGVPEQYF. The DNA of the CDR3 is TGTGCCAGCAGTTACGCCGGGGTTCCCGAGCAGTACTTC.

This clonotype occurred once. This chain joins TRBV5-6 and TRBJ1-2, with unresolved D. The V gene lost 5 bases and the J gene lost 8 bases, with 13 bases spanning the gap. Germline loops: CDR1 SGHDT, CDR2 YYEEEE. The CDR3 covers 12 residues. The CDR3 protein is CASRAAPGGYTF. DNA of the CDR3: TGTGCCAGCAGAGCGGCCCCGGGGGGCTACACCTTC.

This clonotype was detected only a few times. This chain joins TRBV5-1 and TRBJ2-5; D is ambiguous. The J call is doubtful: the DNA matches TRBJ2-7 better. In germline, CDR1 is SGHRS, CDR2 YFSETQ. This CDR3 comprises 15 residues. CDR3 loop: CASSWDSGVNYEQYF. The CDR3, as DNA: TGCGCCAGCAGCTGGGATTCTGGCGTGAACTACGAGCAGTACTTC.

This clonotype was found a few times. This chain connects TRBV29-1 to TRBJ1-6; unclear D gene. Trimming removed 3 bases from V and 2 bases from J, with 23 bases in between. The germline V gene has CDR1 SQVTM and CDR2 ANQGSEA. This CDR3 has 19 residues. CDR3 in amino acids: CSVEPRNKRARPYNSPLHF. The CDR3 DNA follows: TGCAGCGTTGAGCCCAGGAACAAAAGGGCGAGGCCCTATAATTCACCCCTCCACTTT.